Presented here are 6 T cell receptor beta chains from one specimen sequenced in a study of OX40 agonist ivuxolimab in advanced cancers. Repertoires were generated with immunoSEQ multiplex PCR, while TCRdb's copy carries only in-frame clones and drops some. Among tens of thousands of clones, 70% to 90% were seen once, and the ten largest hold around 0.95%. The source material was CD4+ or CD8+ T cells sorted from blood, sampled in a trial of the OX40 agonist ivuxolimab. The receptors stem from an adult with an advanced solid tumor such as melanoma, head and neck, liver or kidney cancer.

V gene TRBV7-9 combines with J gene TRBJ2-3; TRBD2 agrees at 11 bases. The CDR3 consists of 14 residues. Trimming cost V 6 bases and J 8 bases; bases outside gene matches: 7. Germline V gene data show CDR1 as SEHNR and CDR2 as FQNEAQ (reference sequence). The CDR3 loop reads CASSETSGMVTQYF. CDR3 nucleotides: TGTGCCAGCAGTGAGACTAGCGGGATGGTTACGCAGTATTTT.

Of note for this clone: The identical CDR3 is also encoded by other nucleotide sequences in the sample. The chain employs TRBV5-1 and TRBJ2-3; TRBD2 aligns across 10 bases. The V and J ends lost 4 bases and 2 bases, in that order; junction bases with no gene match: 7. The CDR3 has 16 amino acids. Per germline, CDR1 SGHRS and CDR2 YFSETQ. The CDR3 coding sequence is TGCGCCAGCAGCCCGACTAGCGGGCCACTCACAGATACGCAGTATTTT. The encoded protein is CASSPTSGPLTDTQYF. Looking up the rest from reference TRBV5-1 and TRBJ2-3 gives the full variable domain: KAGVTQTPRYLIKTRGQQVTLSCSPISGHRSVSWYQQTPGQGLQFLFEYFSETQRNKGNFPGRFSGRQFSNSRSEMNVSTLELGDSALYLCASSPTSGPLTDTQYFGPGTRLTVL.

The chain combines TRBV10-3 with TRBJ2-7; the D gene is possibly TRBD1 (7 bases). Deletions cut 6 bases from V and 1 base from J, with 13 bases between. CDR1 and CDR2 (germline): ENHRY, SYGVKD. The CDR3 runs 14 residues. CDR3 DNA: TGTGCCATCAGGGAGACAGGGACTTCCTACGAGCAGTACTTC. Encoded protein: CAIRETGTSYEQYF.

This clone was counted a single time. The chain employs TRBV5-6 and TRBJ2-7, with D maybe TRBD2 (7 bases). This CDR3 spans 14 amino acids. Germline V gene data show CDR1 as SGHDT and CDR2 as YYEEEE. V lost 4 bases, J lost 0 bases, and 11 bases lay in between. CDR3: CASSLGGDSYEQYF. Written as DNA, the CDR3 is TGTGCCAGCAGCCTAGGGGGGGACTCCTACGAGCAGTACTTC. Full variable domain (rest looked up from reference TRBV5-6 and TRBJ2-7): DAGVTQSPTHLIKTRGQQVTLRCSPKSGHDTVSWYQQALGQGPQFIFQYYEEEERQRGNFPDRFSGHQFPNYSSELNVNALLLGDSALYLCASSLGGDSYEQYFGPGTRLTVT.

This chain links TRBV4-1 with TRBJ1-1, with 12 bases identical to TRBD1. Trimming removed 3 bases from V and 0 bases from J; junction bases left unmatched: 5. The CDR3 length is 17 residues. Germline V gene data show CDR1 as MGHRA and CDR2 as YSYEKL. CDR3 DNA sequence: TGCGCCAGCAGCCAGGGGACAGGGGGCCTGATGAACACTGAAGCTTTCTTT. It translates to CASSQGTGGLMNTEAFF.

This clone was counted only a few times. The CDR3 here is CASSSRGGRYGYTF. CDR3 bases: TGTGCCAGCAGCTCCCGGGGAGGTCGGTATGGCTACACCTTC. V is TRBV28 and J is TRBJ1-2, with D unresolved. In germline, CDR1 is MDHEN, CDR2 SYDVKM. The CDR3 length is 14 residues. The germline V and J ends were trimmed by 6 bases and 5 bases, with 16 bases remaining between them.